This TCR beta chain was recorded in a study of cytomegalovirus exposure and HLA in healthy donors. Turning to this clone: The antigen is undetermined.

Study results and caveats: Immune exposure was documented only through CMV serostatus.

Trimming at V came to 5 bases and at J to 2 bases, leaving 3 bases not matched to a gene. CDR3 length equals 14 residues. CDR1 ENHRY and CDR2 SYGVKD come from the germline V gene. The PCR was carried out with 60 Vbeta primers and 13 Jbeta primers. Using immunoSEQ multiplex PCR, the repertoire was profiled, and TCRdb retains in-frame clones only, with some absent. The sample contains 130,000 or so clones, about 8.6% of which appear only once. This TCR was recovered from a woman between 40 and 50 years old in good health and CMV-seropositive. The material sequenced was PBMCs. The gene calls are TRBV10-3 and TRBJ2-7; 10 bases map to TRBD1. For the CDR3, the DNA is TGTGCCATCAGTTCCGGGACAGGGGCCTACGAGCAGTACTTC. The encoded protein is CAISSGTGAYEQYF.